This T cell receptor beta chain is from a study of Ad26.COV2.S vaccination and SARS-CoV-2 variants (dated by TCRdb to 2020 to 2022). Background on the whole study: Donors in the vaccine arm were drawn from COV1001, a multicentre, randomized, double-blind, placebo-controlled phase I-IIa trial testing Ad26.COV2.S in healthy adults. A total of approximately 30 samples were included in the TCR-sequenced set, comprising approximately 20 Ad26.COV2.S vaccine recipients, 5 placebo recipients and 8 SARS-CoV-2 convalescent individuals. The specificity and breadth of SARS-CoV-2-reactive T cell receptors after Ad26.COV2.S vaccination were assessed by TCRbeta repertoire sequencing. Throughout the experiments and outcome assessment, investigators stayed blinded to trial group allocation. Participants in the trial were split at random into five groups of five each, receiving low-dose or high-dose Ad26.COV2.S once or twice, or else placebo on both occasions. Ad26.COV2.S was administered intramuscularly at a dose of 5x10^10 or 1x10^11 viral particles, either as one shot or as two shots given 56 days apart. Broad study findings and their caveats: Non-spike TCR breadth was comparable between vaccine and placebo recipients, consistent with the vaccine containing only spike. The study was not powered to compare responses between vaccine doses or regimens. The authors noted that total T cell responses may have been underestimated by the TCR breadth and depth analyses. Ad26.COV2.S recipients had higher spike-specific TCR breadth than placebo recipients (P = 0.0014). After vaccination, substantial breadth of spike-specific CD8+ and CD4+ T cell responses was reported.

The junction carries 11 bases between V and J, which are trimmed by 4 bases and 9 bases respectively. The CDR3 covers 12 residues, taking in both the cysteine and the phenylalanine. Just the 36-base CDR3 DNA is kept, in frame starting at base 1. Looking up the germline V gene yields CDR1 KGHDR and CDR2 SFDVKD. The immunoSEQ Assay was the method used to sequence TCRbeta CDR3 regions. After extraction, genomic DNA underwent amplification by bias-controlled multiplex PCR, followed by high-throughput sequencing. On the authors' methods: To quantify the absolute abundance of each unique TCRbeta CDR3 region, sequences were collapsed and filtered. T cell fraction was estimated by normalizing TCRbeta template counts to usable DNA, with usable DNA measured through amplification of reference genes found in all nucleated cells. Repertoire TCRs were annotated as SARS-CoV-2-specific by exact matching of V gene, CDR3 amino acid sequence and J gene to a known reactive TCR set. The reference SARS-CoV-2 TCR set was obtained from MIRA and was filtered for enrichment in COVID-19-positive ImmuneCODE repertoires, whereby public or cross-reactive TCRs were removed. Using the MIRA antigens, annotated TCRs were further analysed by specific ORF or by position within an ORF. Breadth was defined as annotated unique rearrangements over total unique productive rearrangements; depth was the summed frequency of those rearrangements. Two-sided Wilcoxon rank-sum tests were applied when comparing TCR breadth between groups. What TCRdb holds here is the immuneACCESS table cut down to in-frame rearrangements. Part of the clones is not present; checked against another copy, under half of the missing clones reflect an unresolved V gene, and the others are unexplained. V and J calls and clone size are as listed in that table; D and trimming were resolved from the DNA. This sample is represented by some 370,000 clones; around four fifths of them were singletons. The top ten hold just under 7.5% of the sample.

Remarks on this clone: The antigen it binds to is not known. Nothing much larger sits one base from this clone, and base qualities are not available.

The sample's treatment or condition label is to be understood as: 15 to 20 received Ad26.COV2.S at low or high dose, single or two shots; roughly 5 received placebo; per-sample allocation not given. Repertoires of vaccine and placebo recipients were sequenced from samples collected on day 63 after the first injection. Cohort 1b enrolled about two dozen adults aged 18-55 years at a single site in Boston, USA, between 29 July and 7 August 2020. Ad26.COV2.S was a replication-incompetent adenovirus type 26 vector expressing a prefusion-stabilized SARS-CoV-2 spike protein from the original Wuhan strain.

The V and J segments used are TRBV24-1 and TRBJ1-1; 5 matching bases give a weak D call of TRBD1. This TCR was recovered from a person aged 18-65 years who received the Ad26.COV2.S COVID-19 vaccine or a placebo. The material sequenced was peripheral blood, taken in a trial of Ad26.COV2.S vaccine versus placebo. CDR3 protein: CATSDPNRKAFF. In nucleotide form, the sequence is TGTGCCACCAGTGACCCTAACAGGAAAGCTTTCTTT.